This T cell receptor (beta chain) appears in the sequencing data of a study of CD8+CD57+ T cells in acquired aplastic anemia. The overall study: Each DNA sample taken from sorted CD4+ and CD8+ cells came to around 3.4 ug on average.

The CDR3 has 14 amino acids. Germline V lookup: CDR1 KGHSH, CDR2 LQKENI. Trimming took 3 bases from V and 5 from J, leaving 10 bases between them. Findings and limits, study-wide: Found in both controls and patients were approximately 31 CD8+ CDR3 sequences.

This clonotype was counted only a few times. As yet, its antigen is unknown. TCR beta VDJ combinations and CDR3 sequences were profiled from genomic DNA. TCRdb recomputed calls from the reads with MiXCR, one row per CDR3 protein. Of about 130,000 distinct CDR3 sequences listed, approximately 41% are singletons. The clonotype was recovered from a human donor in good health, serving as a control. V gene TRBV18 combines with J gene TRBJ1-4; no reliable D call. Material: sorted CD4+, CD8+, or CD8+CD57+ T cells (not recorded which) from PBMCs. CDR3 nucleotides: TGTGCCAGCTCACCCCGGTCCGAAAATGAAAAACTGTTTTTT. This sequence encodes CASSPRSENEKLFF.